Following are 19 T cell receptor beta chains from one sample sequenced in a study of T cell repertoires in cytomegalovirus infection. For these TCRs, the target antigens are not known. TCRdb reanalysed the reads using MiXCR and keeps one entry per CDR3 protein. Found here are about 74,000 distinct CDR3 sequences, around 30% of them singletons; the top ten hold 59%. The sequenced sample was CD8+ T cells from cultured PBMCs, obtained from culture after CMV antigen stimulation. The source is a human donor in good health (CMV status not recorded). Some clones in this sample may be carry-over from other donors' samples.

This clonotype was recorded at least ten times. The CDR3 protein is CASRKGTGGEAFF. The CDR3 DNA reads as TGTGCCAGCAGGAAAGGGACAGGAGGTGAAGCTTTCTTT. The chain joins TRBV7-9 to TRBJ1-1, with 8 bases aligning to TRBD1. The CDR3 is 13 residues long. The germline CDR1 and CDR2 sequences are SEHNR and FQNEAQ (reference sequence). V trimming: 6 bases; J trimming: 7 bases; junction bases outside the gene matches: 7.

The chain uses TRBV7-6 and TRBJ1-2; no clear D. Trimming shortened V by 1 base and J by 3 bases, and 12 bases separated the two germline ends. Per germline, CDR1 SGHVS and CDR2 FNYEAQ. The CDR3 extends over 15 amino acids. The CDR3 DNA reads as TGTGCCAGCAGCTTAGGAACAAAACCAGACTATGGCTACACCTTC. The encoded protein is CASSLGTKPDYGYTF.

This clonotype was observed once. This may be a read error, as it is one base from a much larger clone. This CDR3 is CASSLQSCWIDEQFF. In DNA, the CDR3 is TGCGCCAGCAGCCTCCAAAGCTGTTGGATCGATGAGCAGTTCTTC. The V call is TRBV4-1, the J call TRBJ2-1; D gene uncertain. V was cut by 4 bases and J by 8 bases, with 18 bases left in between. The CDR3 is 15 residues long. Germline CDR1 and CDR2: MGHRA and YSYEKL.

V and J are TRBV6-5 and TRBJ2-2, with 7 bases aligning to TRBD1. The CDR3 is 17 residues long. V lost 0 bases to trimming and J lost 3 bases; unmatched junction nucleotides: 7. CDR1 is MNHEY, CDR2 SVGAGI, per germline. CDR3 protein: CASSYSKGADYTGELFF. The CDR3 nucleotides are TGTGCCAGCAGTTACTCGAAGGGGGCGGACTACACCGGGGAGCTGTTTTTT.

The table lists this clonotype with many counts. The V call is TRBV20-1, the J call TRBJ2-7; a possible D gene is TRBD1 (6 bases). V lost 0 bases to trimming and J lost 3 bases, with 18 bases between them. The CDR3 contains 16 residues. Germline lookup yields CDR1 DFQATT and CDR2 SNEGSKA (reference sequence). The CDR3 DNA reads as TGCAGTGCTAGAGAAAATACCGGGACAACCAACTACGAGCAGTACTTC. Amino acid sequence: CSARENTGTTNYEQYF.

This clonotype appeared once. This chain joins TRBV5-6 and TRBJ2-3; D gene unclear. The CDR3 has 13 residues. Trimming left V 5 bases short and J 2 bases short, with 9 bases between. CDR1 and CDR2 (germline): SGHDT, YYEEEE. In DNA form, the CDR3 reads TGTGCCAGCAGTAGGCCGTTCACAGATACGCAGTATTTT. Protein product: CASSRPFTDTQYF.

Only a few counts were recorded for this clonotype. V gene TRBV12-3 or TRBV12-4 combines with J gene TRBJ2-7, with D possibly matching TRBD1 (6 bases). The CDR3 sequence is 14 residues long. The V end was cut by 7 bases, the J end by 6 bases, with 19 bases between. CDR3 bases: TGTGCCAGCAAAAAGCAGGGGTATCTAGGCGAGCAGTACTTC. Translating it yields CASKKQGYLGEQYF.

This clonotype came up a few times. V and J are TRBV11-2 and TRBJ1-1; unclear D gene. Per the germline V gene, CDR1 is SGHAT and CDR2 is FQNNGV. CDR3 length equals 15 residues. Trimming took 1 base from V and 1 from J, leaving 10 bases between them. The CDR3 sequence is CASSLAASGNTEAFF. CDR3 DNA: TGTGCCAGCAGCTTAGCTGCGAGTGGGAACACTGAAGCTTTCTTT.

The V gene is TRBV6-5, the J gene TRBJ2-1, with 8 bases lining up with TRBD2. The CDR3 loop spans 14 amino acids. Germline lookup yields CDR1 MNHEY and CDR2 SVGAGI. V shed 6 bases, J shed 5 bases, and the junction held 6 bases outside the gene matches. CDR3 in amino acids: CASRASGGDNEQFF. CDR3 DNA sequence: TGTGCCAGCAGGGCCAGCGGGGGAGACAATGAGCAGTTCTTC.

This clonotype was counted many times. The V call is TRBV11-2, the J call TRBJ2-7; 8 positions match TRBD2. V shed 5 bases, J shed 4 bases, and the junction held 16 bases outside the gene matches. CDR1 and CDR2 from the germline V gene are SGHAT and FQNNGV. The CDR3 loop spans 17 amino acids. The CDR3 loop is CASSRWPSGGGSYEQYF. Here the CDR3 DNA reads TGTGCCAGCAGCCGATGGCCGTCGGGCGGGGGGTCTTACGAGCAGTACTTC.

The rearrangement links TRBV10-3 to TRBJ2-5, with D possibly being TRBD2 (6 bases). CDR1 and CDR2 (germline): ENHRY, SYGVKD. V lost 5 bases and J 4 bases, leaving 11 bases between the germline ends. This CDR3 has 13 residues. As DNA, the CDR3 is TGTGCCATCAGTCGGGACTCAGGAGAGACCCAGTACTTC. This encodes CAISRDSGETQYF.

The V and J genes are TRBV27 and TRBJ2-1; D not resolved. The CDR3 is 13 residues long. Germline V gives CDR1 MNHEY, CDR2 SMNVEV (reference sequence). V lost 3 bases and J 9 bases, leaving 12 bases between the germline ends. CDR3 sequence reads: CASSLGLKSEQFF. DNA for the CDR3: TGTGCCAGCAGTTTGGGCCTCAAGAGTGAGCAGTTCTTC.

This clonotype was seen a handful of times. This chain connects TRBV6-2 or TRBV6-3 to TRBJ2-7; D possibly matches TRBD1 or TRBD2 (6 bases each). V was cut by 4 bases and J by 3 bases, with 16 bases left in between. Germline V gene sequence: CDR1 MNHEY, CDR2 SVGEGT. The CDR3 contains 15 residues. In nucleotides, the CDR3 is TGTGCCAGCAGTTCCAAAATGGGGGGCAACTACGAGCAGTACTTC. Translation gives CASSSKMGGNYEQYF.

This chain connects TRBV12-3 or TRBV12-4 to TRBJ1-2; D possibly corresponds to TRBD1 (5 bases). The CDR3 runs to 14 residues. Trimming took 5 bases from V and 0 from J, leaving 10 bases between them. The CDR3 sequence: CASSIGDPNYGYTF. CDR3 nucleotides: TGTGCCAGCAGTATAGGGGACCCTAACTATGGCTACACCTTC.

This clonotype has only a few counts. The chain joins TRBV7-2 to TRBJ2-7; no clear D. Trimming removed 4 bases from V and 2 bases from J, with 15 bases in between. The length of the CDR3 is 15 residues. Per germline, CDR1 SGHTA and CDR2 FQGNSA. For the CDR3, the DNA is TGTGCCAGCAGCTCACTACCCGACACCCCCTACGAGCAGTACTTC. It encodes CASSSLPDTPYEQYF.

The sample holds a few counts of this clonotype. The rearrangement joins TRBV11-3 to TRBJ1-1, with D possibly TRBD1 on 5 matching bases. Germline V gene data show CDR1 as SGHNT and CDR2 as YENEEA. The germline V and J ends were trimmed by 8 bases and 3 bases, with 16 bases remaining between them. The CDR3 has 14 amino acids. The CDR3 region has the DNA TGTGCCAGCGAATCCTCAGGAGGGGACACTGAAGCTTTCTTT. Its translation: CASESSGGDTEAFF.

In nucleotides, the CDR3 is TGTGCCAGCAGTTACCAGGACAGGGGGCTTCGGGAGACCCAGTACTTC. Amino acid sequence: CASSYQDRGLRETQYF. The chain carries TRBV6-6 and TRBJ2-5, with 11 bases aligning to TRBD1. The CDR3 extends over 16 amino acids. Trimming removed 2 bases from V and 5 bases from J; junction bases left unmatched: 7. Germline CDR1 reads MNHNY; CDR2 reads SVGAGI (reference sequence).

The CDR3, as DNA: TGTGCCAGTAGTATAGGCCCAGGGGGGCTAGTTTTTGGCACAGATACGCAGTATTTT. It codes for CASSIGPGGLVFGTDTQYF. The rearrangement joins TRBV19 to TRBJ2-3; D is perhaps TRBD1 (7 bases). Trimming stripped 1 base from V and 1 base from J, with 21 bases between. Germline loops: CDR1 LNHDA, CDR2 SQIVND (reference sequence). This CDR3 is built from 19 residues.

This clonotype was observed a few times. The gene calls are TRBV4-1 and TRBJ1-5; D gene unclear. V lost 0 bases and J 1 base, leaving 10 bases between the germline ends. Germline V gene lookup returns CDR1 MGHRA and CDR2 YSYEKL. The length of the CDR3 is 16 residues. The DNA for the CDR3 is TGCGCCAGCAGCCAAGATTCTATCATAAGCAATCAGCCCCAGCATTTT. This sequence encodes CASSQDSIISNQPQHF.